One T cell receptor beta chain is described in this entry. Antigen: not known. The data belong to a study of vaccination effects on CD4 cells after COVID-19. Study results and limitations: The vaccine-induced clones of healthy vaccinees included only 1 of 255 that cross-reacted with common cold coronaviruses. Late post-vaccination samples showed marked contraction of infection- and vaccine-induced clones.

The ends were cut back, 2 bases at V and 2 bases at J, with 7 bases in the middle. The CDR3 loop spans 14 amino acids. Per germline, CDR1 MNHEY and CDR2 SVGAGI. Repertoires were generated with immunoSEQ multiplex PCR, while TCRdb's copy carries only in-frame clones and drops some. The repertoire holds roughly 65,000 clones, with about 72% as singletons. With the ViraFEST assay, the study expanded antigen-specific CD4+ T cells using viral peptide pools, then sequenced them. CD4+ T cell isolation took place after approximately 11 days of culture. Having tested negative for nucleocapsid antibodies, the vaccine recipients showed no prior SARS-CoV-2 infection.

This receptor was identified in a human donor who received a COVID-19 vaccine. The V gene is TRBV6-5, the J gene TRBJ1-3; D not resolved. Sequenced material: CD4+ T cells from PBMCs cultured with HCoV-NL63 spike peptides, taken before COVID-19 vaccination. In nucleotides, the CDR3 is TGTGCCAGCAGTTACATGGGTGCTGGAAACACCATATATTTT. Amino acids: CASSYMGAGNTIYF.